Shown below are 27 T cell receptor beta chains from a single sample sequenced in a study of blood T cell repertoires in COVID-19. The method was immunoSEQ multiplex PCR; TCRdb's version includes in-frame clones alone and lacks a portion of them. The sample records 100,000 to 110,000 clones, approximately 86% being singletons. The sequenced sample was peripheral blood. The source is a middle-aged man with active or convalescent COVID-19.

The CDR3 coding sequence is TGTGCCAGCAGCTTCGGGGGCAATCAGCCCCAGCATTTT. It encodes CASSFGGNQPQHF. J is TRBJ1-5 and V is TRBV5-4; no clear D gene. Germline V gives CDR1 SGHNT, CDR2 YYREEE (reference sequence). CDR3 length equals 13 residues. V lost 2 bases and J lost 2, with 5 bases in between. Full variable domain (rest looked up from reference TRBV5-4 and TRBJ1-5): ETGVTQSPTHLIKTRGQQVTLRCSSQSGHNTVSWYQQALGQGPQFIFQYYREEENGRGNFPPRFSGLQFPNYSSELNVNALELDDSALYLCASSFGGNQPQHFGDGTRLSIL.

The V gene is TRBV5-1, the J gene TRBJ2-1, with D hard to call. The germline V and J ends were trimmed by 4 bases and 0 bases, with 11 bases remaining between them. Germline V gives CDR1 SGHRS, CDR2 YFSETQ. The CDR3 is 15 amino acids. The CDR3 loop is CASSAASNSYNEQFF. In DNA, the CDR3 is TGCGCCAGCAGCGCCGCTAGTAACTCCTACAATGAGCAGTTCTTC. The full variable domain, its missing parts supplied by reference TRBV5-1 and TRBJ2-1, is KAGVTQTPRYLIKTRGQQVTLSCSPISGHRSVSWYQQTPGQGLQFLFEYFSETQRNKGNFPGRFSGRQFSNSRSEMNVSTLELGDSALYLCASSAASNSYNEQFFGPGTRLTVL.

The gene calls are TRBV9 and TRBJ2-3; 8 bases map to TRBD2. Trimming cost V 1 base and J 4 bases; bases outside gene matches: 11. The CDR3 runs 17 residues. CDR1 is SGDLS and CDR2 is YYNGEE in the germline V gene. CDR3 coding DNA: TGTGCCAGCAGCGTATTGGCGAGCGGGAGAGGAGCAGATACGCAGTATTTT. This gives the protein CASSVLASGRGADTQYF. The full variable domain, in which reference TRBV9 and TRBJ2-3 provide the parts outside the CDR3, is DSGVTQTPKHLITATGQRVTLRCSPRSGDLSVYWYQQSLDQGLQFLIQYYNGEERAKGNILERFSAQQFPDLHSELNLSSLELGDSALYFCASSVLASGRGADTQYFGPGTRLTVL.

The V and J genes are TRBV3-1 (or the pseudogene TRBV3-2) and TRBJ2-1; maybe TRBD1 (5 bases). Germline V gives CDR1 LGHDT, CDR2 YNNKEL (reference sequence). The CDR3 totals 14 residues. Trimming removed 3 bases at V and 5 bases at J, with 11 bases between. The CDR3 nucleotides are TGTGCCAGCAGCCACCTGGGGCAGGACAATGAGCAGTTCTTC. Protein: CASSHLGQDNEQFF.

The J gene is TRBJ1-6, the V gene TRBV15; possibly TRBD1 for D (5 bases). Germline CDR1 reads LNHNV; CDR2 reads YYDKDF (reference sequence). This CDR3 is 16 amino acids long. The V end was cut by 4 bases, the J end by 9 bases, with 19 bases between. CDR3 sequence reads: CATSNPAIRGFSPLHF. DNA for the CDR3: TGTGCCACCAGCAACCCCGCTATTAGGGGTTTTTCACCCCTCCACTTT.

The chain combines TRBV2 with TRBJ1-2, with 9 bases matching TRBD1. CDR3 size: 12 residues. V lost 6 bases to trimming and J lost 8 bases; unmatched junction nucleotides: 4. Germline CDR1 and CDR2: SNHLY and FYNNEI. The CDR3 spells CASRGDRDGYTF. In DNA form, the CDR3 reads TGTGCCAGCAGGGGGGACAGGGACGGCTACACCTTC.

The V gene is TRBV29-1, the J gene TRBJ1-2; D not certain. The CDR3 runs 11 residues. Germline lookup yields CDR1 SQVTM and CDR2 ANQGSEA. Deletions cut 5 bases from V and 8 bases from J, with 12 bases between. In nucleotides, the CDR3 is TGCAGCGTTCTCAAGACTGGGGGCTACACCTTC. It yields the protein CSVLKTGGYTF.

The genes are TRBV11-2 and TRBJ2-3, with D possibly being TRBD1 (5 bases). CDR3 length: 14 residues. V lost 5 bases and J lost 2, with 11 bases in between. In germline, CDR1 is SGHAT, CDR2 FQNNGV. In nucleotides, the CDR3 is TGTGCCAGCAGCCCAGGGATAGCCACAGATACGCAGTATTTT. Its translation is CASSPGIATDTQYF.

This clone appeared a few times. The chain uses TRBV4-1 and TRBJ1-1; unclear D gene. This CDR3 region has 16 residues. V lost 1 base to trimming and J lost 10 bases, with 22 bases between them. Germline lookup yields CDR1 MGHRA and CDR2 YSYEKL. In nucleotides, the CDR3 is TGCGCCAGCAGCCAAGTGTTTTTGACAACAGATAAAGGAGCTTTCTTT. Amino acids: CASSQVFLTTDKGAFF.

The chain carries TRBV12-3 or TRBV12-4 and TRBJ1-2; a weak D match, TRBD1 (5 bases). Trimming took off 6 bases at V and 6 bases at J, with 14 bases between the two ends. There are 13 residues in the CDR3. The CDR3 loop is CASSFGGGDGYTF. For the CDR3, the DNA is TGTGCCAGCAGCTTTGGGGGAGGAGATGGCTACACCTTC.

This chain uses TRBV5-1 with TRBJ2-1; 7 bases match TRBD2. The CDR3 runs 17 residues. Per germline, CDR1 SGHRS and CDR2 YFSETQ. Germline trimming cut 1 base from V and 4 bases from J; bases unmatched to any gene: 11. This CDR3 reads CASSLTIGGSSYNEQFF. The CDR3 DNA sequence: TGCGCCAGCAGCTTGACGATCGGCGGGAGTTCTTACAATGAGCAGTTCTTC.

The genes are TRBV5-1 and TRBJ2-7; 7 bases fit TRBD2. The junction had 2 bases not matched to a gene; V was cut back by 2 bases and J by 0 bases. The CDR3 extends over 14 amino acids. Germline V gene data show CDR1 as SGHRS and CDR2 as YFSETQ. CDR3 residues: CASSFTSDSYEQYF. In nucleotides, the CDR3 is TGCGCCAGCAGCTTTACTAGCGACTCCTACGAGCAGTACTTC.

The chain joins TRBV11-2 to TRBJ1-1; D possibly corresponds to TRBD1 (5 bases). This CDR3 spans 13 amino acids. In germline, CDR1 is SGHAT, CDR2 FQNNGV. Trimming removed 4 bases from V and 1 base from J, with 7 bases in between. The DNA for the CDR3 is TGTGCCAGCAGCTGGGGGGGGAACACTGAAGCTTTCTTT. It translates to CASSWGGNTEAFF.

V and J are TRBV11-3 and TRBJ2-2, with no clear D. This CDR3 is built from 12 residues. V lost 4 bases, J lost 6 bases, and 6 bases lay in between. Germline CDR1 reads SGHNT; CDR2 reads YENEEA. The CDR3 nucleotides read TGTGCCAGCAGCTCAGGATCCGGGGAGCTGTTTTTT. Its protein is CASSSGSGELFF.

The rearrangement links TRBV11-1 to TRBJ2-2, with a possible D match to TRBD2 (5 bases). The CDR3 totals 16 residues. CDR1 and CDR2 (germline): SGHAT, FQDESV (reference sequence). V gave up 3 bases and J gave up 3 bases, with 14 bases separating them. The CDR3 DNA is TGTGCCAGCAGCTTGGCCGTAGGACTCGACACCGGGGAGCTGTTTTTT. It specifies CASSLAVGLDTGELFF.

The V call is TRBV30, the J call TRBJ2-4; TRBD2 matches at 7 bases. Per the germline V gene, CDR1 is GTSNPN and CDR2 is SVGIG (reference sequence). V was pared by 0 bases and J by 1 base, with 3 bases of the junction left unmatched. This CDR3 spans 15 amino acids. The CDR3 here is CAWSVGAGAKNIQYF. In DNA, the CDR3 is TGTGCCTGGAGTGTAGGAGCGGGGGCCAAAAACATTCAGTACTTC. Full variable domain (rest looked up from reference TRBV30 and TRBJ2-4): SQTIHQWPATLVQPVGSPLSLECTVEGTSNPNLYWYRQAAGRGLQLLFYSVGIGQISSEVPQNLSASRPQDRQFILSSKKLLLSDSGFYLCAWSVGAGAKNIQYFGAGTRLSVL.

This chain joins TRBV7-9 and TRBJ1-6; D unclear. The CDR3 sequence is 15 residues long. The germline V gene encodes CDR1 SEHNR and CDR2 FQNEAQ (reference sequence). The V and J ends lost 3 bases and 0 bases respectively, with 6 bases between them. The CDR3 sequence: CASSFSSSYNSPLHF. DNA for the CDR3: TGTGCCAGCAGCTTTTCGAGCTCCTATAATTCACCCCTCCACTTT.

V usage is TRBV6-2 or TRBV6-3 and J usage is TRBJ2-1; 11 nucleotides agree with TRBD2. CDR1 is MNHEY and CDR2 is SVGEGT in the germline V gene. The J segment lost 4 bases and the V segment lost 2 bases, leaving 4 bases of the junction unmatched. This CDR3 has 16 residues. CDR3 sequence reads: CASSYGVAGGYNEQFF. CDR3 bases: TGTGCCAGCAGTTACGGGGTAGCGGGAGGGTACAATGAGCAGTTCTTC.

This clone was detected only once. The V and J genes are TRBV2 and TRBJ1-4, with 9 bases matching TRBD1. CDR1 SNHLY and CDR2 FYNNEI come from the germline V gene. The CDR3 sequence is 15 residues long. The trim removed 6 bases at V and 7 bases at J, leaving 9 bases unmatched. CDR3 nucleotides: TGTGCCAGCAGGGGACCGGGACAGGGAACTGAAAAACTGTTTTTT. As protein: CASRGPGQGTEKLFF.

CDR3 in amino acids: CASSPGGNLSPLHF. The CDR3 DNA reads as TGTGCCAGCAGCCCCGGCGGCAACCTTTCACCCCTCCACTTT. This sequence joins TRBV13 and TRBJ1-6; D unclear. Germline lookup yields CDR1 PRHDT and CDR2 FYEKMQ (reference sequence). This CDR3 comprises 14 residues. With 5 bases removed from V and 9 bases from J, the gap between germline ends came to 14 bases.

This clone was picked up one time. The rearrangement uses TRBV6-4 and TRBJ1-5, with D maybe TRBD1 (5 bases). The CDR3 has 15 amino acids. Germline CDR1 MRHNA, CDR2 SNTAGT. Trimming took 4 bases from V and 7 from J, leaving 17 bases between them. Written as DNA, the CDR3 is TGTGCCAGCAGTGTTTCGGGGGAAGGAGAACAGCCCCAGCATTTT. Its protein product is CASSVSGEGEQPQHF.

V usage is TRBV5-4 and J usage is TRBJ2-6; perhaps TRBD1 as D (6 bases). Trimming shortened V by 7 bases and J by 2 bases, and 16 bases separated the two germline ends. CDR1 is SGHNT, CDR2 YYREEE, per germline (reference sequence). This CDR3 comprises 16 residues. DNA of the CDR3: TGTGCCAGCGGCTGGGCAGGGGTGACTGGGGCCAACGTCCTGACTTTC. The encoded protein is CASGWAGVTGANVLTF.

The chain recombines TRBV10-1 with TRBJ1-1; D is undetermined. The CDR3 extends over 12 amino acids. Germline V gene lookup returns CDR1 WNHNN and CDR2 SYGVQD (reference sequence). The ends were cut back, 3 bases at V and 1 base at J, with 3 bases in the middle. The CDR3 is CASSDRNTEAFF. CDR3 bases: TGCGCCAGCAGTGACCGGAACACTGAAGCTTTCTTT.

The chain carries TRBV9 and TRBJ2-5; D is perhaps TRBD1 (6 bases). CDR3 size: 13 residues. Germline-derived CDR1 and CDR2 are SGDLS and YYNGEE. The V end was cut by 2 bases, the J end by 4 bases, with 9 bases between. The CDR3 DNA sequence: TGTGCCAGCAGCGTCGAACAGGGAGAGACCCAGTACTTC. It codes for CASSVEQGETQYF.

This rearrangement joins TRBV25-1 to TRBJ2-3; D gene unclear. The CDR3 covers 15 residues. V was trimmed by 3 bases and J by 4 bases, leaving 14 bases between them. In germline, CDR1 is MGHDK, CDR2 SYGVNS. CDR3 residues: CASSDAVTQPDTQYF. The DNA for the CDR3 is TGTGCCAGCAGTGATGCCGTCACACAGCCAGATACGCAGTATTTT.

This clone was detected once. V is TRBV7-9 and J is TRBJ2-3; weak D call: TRBD2 (5 bases). The V and J ends lost 2 bases and 5 bases respectively, with 8 bases between them. The CDR3 runs to 13 residues. CDR1 is SEHNR and CDR2 is FQNEAQ in the germline V gene (reference sequence). CDR3 protein: CASSLRSVDTQYF. The CDR3 DNA reads TGTGCCAGCAGCTTACGTAGCGTAGATACGCAGTATTTT.

V is TRBV5-1 and J is TRBJ1-2; maybe TRBD1 (6 bases). Trimming pared 0 bases from V and 6 bases from J, leaving 18 bases between. The CDR3 extends over 16 amino acids. The germline V gene encodes CDR1 SGHRS and CDR2 YFSETQ. CDR3 nucleotide sequence: TGCGCCAGCAGCTTGGAGAACAGGGAGGGTCTGGATGGCTACACCTTC. Its translation: CASSLENREGLDGYTF. The full variable domain, with the rest looked up from reference TRBV5-1 and TRBJ1-2, is KAGVTQTPRYLIKTRGQQVTLSCSPISGHRSVSWYQQTPGQGLQFLFEYFSETQRNKGNFPGRFSGRQFSNSRSEMNVSTLELGDSALYLCASSLENREGLDGYTFGSGTRLTVV.